Below are 21 T cell receptor beta chains sequenced from a single sample in a study of T-cell reconstitution after alpha-beta-depleted transplantation in children (TCRdb year 2016). In light of the paper, this sample's treatment or condition label describes: allogeneic hematopoietic cell transplantation with graft depleted of TCRalphabeta T cells and CD19 B cells. Preparation of the library involved PCR. The instrument was an Illumina HiSeq 2500. Molecular barcoding was employed in the preparation of TCR libraries, with unique molecular identifiers being used to normalize TCRbeta repertoire quantification. TCRdb handled the public reads itself, with Q25 trimming in fastp and clone calling in MiXCR, and kept productive beta chains. All rows with the same CDR3 protein become a single entry with the most common DNA and genes. Within this sample are 900,000 or so distinct CDR3 sequences, with roughly 15% of them counted one time only. The ten largest clones add up to approximately 5% of the sample.

Here the sequenced sample was PBMCs, mostly from graft donor cells, taken 360 days after TCRalphabeta/CD19-depleted stem cell transplant. The source is a male patient younger than 18 who had a stem cell transplant for acute lymphoblastic leukemia, so the T cells may come from the graft donor.

This clonotype came up a few times. This chain joins TRBV5-4 and TRBJ2-5, with 7 bases aligning to TRBD2. CDR3 length: 14 amino acids. Per germline, CDR1 SGHNT and CDR2 YYREEE (reference sequence). V lost 4 bases to trimming and J lost 5 bases; unmatched junction nucleotides: 8. Here the CDR3 reads CASSDWTSKETQYF. DNA for the CDR3: TGTGCCAGCAGCGACTGGACTAGTAAGGAGACCCAGTACTTC.

The J gene is TRBJ2-1, the V gene TRBV6-1, with TRBD2 matching over 13 bases. V trimming: 1 base; J trimming: 1 base; junction bases outside the gene matches: 7. Germline CDR1 and CDR2: MNHNS and SASEGT. This CDR3 comprises 19 residues. The CDR3 coding sequence is TGTGCCAGCAGTGAAGGCGGACTAGCGGGAGTGGATTCCTACAATGAGCAGTTCTTC. It translates to CASSEGGLAGVDSYNEQFF.

This clonotype has a count of ten or more. This sequence joins TRBV9 and TRBJ2-1; a weak D match, TRBD2 (5 bases). Trimming stripped 7 bases from V and 1 base from J, with 6 bases between. CDR1 SGDLS and CDR2 YYNGEE come from the germline V gene. This CDR3 has 12 residues. The DNA of the CDR3 is TGTGCCAGCGGAGGTTCCTACAATGAGCAGTTCTTC. This encodes CASGGSYNEQFF.

This clonotype was counted a few times. This rearrangement joins TRBV20-1 to TRBJ2-7; D might be TRBD2 (7 bases). Per the germline V gene, CDR1 is DFQATT and CDR2 is SNEGSKA (reference sequence). Trimming removed 1 base at V and 4 bases at J, with 20 bases between. The CDR3 contains 16 residues. The CDR3 DNA reads TGCAGTGCTAGAGCCCGGGGGCGGGAGATAGTATACGAGCAGTACTTC. Residues: CSARARGREIVYEQYF.

This clonotype has more than one count but fewer than ten. The chain is built from TRBV5-1 and TRBJ2-1, with 9 bases lining up with TRBD2. In germline, CDR1 is SGHRS, CDR2 YFSETQ. V shed 5 bases and J 8 bases; nucleotides not matched to a gene: 8. CDR3 length: 14 residues. CDR3 amino acids: CASSRASGNDEQFF. In nucleotides, the CDR3 is TGCGCCAGCAGTAGAGCTAGCGGGAATGATGAGCAGTTCTTC.

The table lists this clonotype with many counts. The chain carries TRBV5-1 and TRBJ2-7, with TRBD2 matching over 12 bases. The CDR3 sequence is 16 residues long. With V trimmed by 2 bases and J by 2 bases, 5 bases remained unmatched. Germline V CDR1 and CDR2: SGHRS, YFSETQ. The CDR3 protein is CASSFRTSGMPYEQYF. CDR3 bases: TGCGCCAGCAGCTTTAGGACTAGCGGGATGCCCTACGAGCAGTACTTC.

In its sample, this clonotype was seen a few times. The chain recombines TRBV5-1 with TRBJ1-1; 10 positions match TRBD1. Germline V gene sequence: CDR1 SGHRS, CDR2 YFSETQ. This CDR3 contains 17 residues. The V segment lost 0 bases and the J segment 0 bases; nucleotides outside the gene matches: 5. This CDR3 is CASSLGGTGAMNTEAFF. DNA for the CDR3: TGCGCCAGCAGCTTGGGGGGGACAGGGGCTATGAACACTGAAGCTTTCTTT. Together with reference TRBV5-1 and TRBJ1-1, the CDR3 gives the full variable domain: KAGVTQTPRYLIKTRGQQVTLSCSPISGHRSVSWYQQTPGQGLQFLFEYFSETQRNKGNFPGRFSGRQFSNSRSEMNVSTLELGDSALYLCASSLGGTGAMNTEAFFGQGTRLTVV.

This rearrangement joins TRBV11-1 to TRBJ2-3; 11 bases are shared with TRBD2. Germline trimming cut 4 bases from V and 0 bases from J; bases unmatched to any gene: 9. CDR3 length: 18 residues. Looked up from germline, CDR1 is SGHAT and CDR2 is FQDESV (reference sequence). CDR3 nucleotide sequence: TGTGCCAGCAGCTCCGGGACTAGCGGTTACACTAGCACAGATACGCAGTATTTT. Translation gives CASSSGTSGYTSTDTQYF.

This clonotype has more than one count but fewer than ten. The rearrangement joins TRBV12-3 or TRBV12-4 to TRBJ1-5; TRBD1 aligns across 7 bases. J was trimmed by 0 bases and V by 2 bases; bases with no gene match: 4. CDR3 length: 16 amino acids. Here the CDR3 DNA reads TGTGCCAGCAGTTTAACGCAGGGGGTTAGCAATCAGCCCCAGCATTTT. Translation gives CASSLTQGVSNQPQHF.

The sample holds a few counts of this clonotype. The V call is TRBV12-3 or TRBV12-4, the J call TRBJ2-1, with TRBD1 as a possible D gene (6 bases). V lost 6 bases and J 7 bases, leaving 13 bases between the germline ends. The length of the CDR3 is 13 residues. The CDR3 here is CASRDPTGNEQFF. The CDR3 DNA sequence: TGTGCCAGCAGGGACCCTACAGGGAATGAGCAGTTCTTC.

The chain employs TRBV12-3 or TRBV12-4 and TRBJ2-7; D ambiguous. Trimming took 8 bases from V and 5 from J, leaving 19 bases between them. The CDR3 runs to 14 residues. The CDR3 DNA sequence: TGTGCCAGCTCCCATTTCGGGCTTTCCGACGAGCAGTACTTC. As protein: CASSHFGLSDEQYF.

The rearrangement joins TRBV5-6 to TRBJ2-1; unclear D gene. The CDR3 spans 13 residues. Germline V gene sequence: CDR1 SGHDT, CDR2 YYEEEE. Trimming shortened V by 4 bases and J by 9 bases, and 14 bases separated the two germline ends. The CDR3: CASSLPESLEQFF. The CDR3 DNA reads as TGTGCCAGCAGCCTCCCCGAGTCACTTGAGCAGTTCTTC. The full variable domain, completed using reference TRBV5-6 and TRBJ2-1, is DAGVTQSPTHLIKTRGQQVTLRCSPKSGHDTVSWYQQALGQGPQFIFQYYEEEERQRGNFPDRFSGHQFPNYSSELNVNALLLGDSALYLCASSLPESLEQFFGPGTRLTVL.

The rearrangement uses TRBV1 and TRBJ2-7; TRBD1, the table's D call, lacks a check against the DNA. TRBV1 is listed as a pseudogene. The CDR3 contains 17 residues. The CDR3 bases are TGCACCAGCAGCCTCAGGGGATTAGACACCTCCTCCTACGAGCAGTACTTC. It encodes CTSSLRGLDTSSYEQYF.

A few counts support this clonotype. The chain joins TRBV24-1 to TRBJ2-2; D is undetermined. The CDR3 loop spans 14 amino acids. Germline V lookup: CDR1 KGHDR, CDR2 SFDVKD. V dropped 4 bases and J dropped 1 base, with 6 bases sitting between them. CDR3: CATSDRQNTGELFF. For the CDR3, the DNA is TGTGCCACCAGTGACCGCCAGAACACCGGGGAGCTGTTTTTT.

This clonotype has only a few counts. The rearrangement links TRBV12-3 or TRBV12-4 to TRBJ1-5, with a weak D call TRBD1 (6 bases). The CDR3 totals 14 residues. V was trimmed by 5 bases and J by 7 bases, leaving 15 bases between them. CDR3 nucleotide sequence: TGTGCCAGCAGTGGAGACAGGACCGGGCAGCCCCAGCATTTT. Its translation is CASSGDRTGQPQHF.

The table lists this clonotype with a few counts. The CDR3 DNA sequence: TGCAGCGTTGAAGATTGGGCTAGCCGACAGCAGTTCTTC. This sequence encodes CSVEDWASRQQFF. V and J are TRBV29-1 and TRBJ2-1; TRBD2 is a possible D gene (5 bases). V lost 0 bases, J lost 11 bases, and 14 bases lay in between. The CDR3 runs 13 residues. Looked up from germline, CDR1 is SQVTM and CDR2 is ANQGSEA.

This clonotype appeared many times. The chain couples TRBV4-1 to TRBJ2-7; D unclear. Trimming removed 2 bases from V and 4 bases from J, with 15 bases in between. From germline, CDR1 is MGHRA and CDR2 YSYEKL. The CDR3 has 15 amino acids. This CDR3 reads CASSQLTAVGYEQYF. The DNA for the CDR3 is TGCGCCAGCAGCCAACTCACTGCCGTGGGATACGAGCAGTACTTC.

V usage is TRBV29-1 and J usage is TRBJ2-5, with D unclear. CDR3 size: 12 residues. In germline, CDR1 is SQVTM, CDR2 ANQGSEA. Deletions cut 6 bases from V and 2 bases from J, with 10 bases between. In nucleotides, the CDR3 is TGCAGCGTAGAACGGAATCAAGAGACCCAGTACTTC. Translated: CSVERNQETQYF.

This sequence joins TRBV7-9 and TRBJ1-5; no definite D call. V lost 5 bases to trimming and J lost 11 bases, with 13 bases between them. The CDR3 consists of 12 residues. Looked up from germline, CDR1 is SEHNR and CDR2 is FQNEAQ (reference sequence). CDR3 nucleotide sequence: TGTGCCAGCAGCCCCCCCGATCGGGCCCAGCATTTT. It is translated as CASSPPDRAQHF. Supplemented by reference TRBV7-9 and TRBJ1-5, the full variable domain reads DTGVSQNPRHKITKRGQNVTFRCDPISEHNRLYWYRQTLGQGPEFLTYFQNEAQLEKSRLLSDRFSAERPKGSFSTLEIQRTEQGDSAMYLCASSPPDRAQHFGDGTRLSIL.

The chain couples TRBV29-1 to TRBJ2-1; 7 bases fit TRBD1. This CDR3 is built from 16 residues. Trimming at V came to 4 bases and at J to 3 bases, leaving 12 bases not matched to a gene. Germline-derived CDR1 and CDR2 are SQVTM and ANQGSEA. CDR3 loop: CSVGPNRDRRYNEQFF. The CDR3 DNA is TGCAGCGTTGGCCCCAACCGGGACAGACGCTACAATGAGCAGTTCTTC.

This sequence joins TRBV5-1 and TRBJ2-2; 7 bases align to TRBD1. Trimming cost V 4 bases and J 9 bases; bases outside gene matches: 9. The germline V gene encodes CDR1 SGHRS and CDR2 YFSETQ. The CDR3 extends over 14 amino acids. The CDR3 region is CASSTDRATRELFF. The CDR3 nucleotides are TGCGCCAGCAGCACCGACAGGGCTACCCGGGAGCTGTTTTTT.